These 19 T cell receptor beta chains were sequenced from one sample in a study of OX40 agonist ivuxolimab in advanced cancers. Library creation used the immunoSEQ multiplex PCR assay. TCRdb limited this immuneACCESS table to in-frame rearrangements with V and J called. A share of clones is missing; checked studies link under half to unresolved V genes, and the rest is unexplained. This sample gives some 150,000 clones in total; approximately 90% of them show up just once. 0.9% to 1.2% of the sample goes to the ten largest clones. The sample in question was CD4+ or CD8+ T cells sorted from blood, obtained in a trial of the OX40 agonist ivuxolimab. The receptors here all came from an adult with an advanced solid tumor such as melanoma, head and neck, liver or kidney cancer.

This chain connects TRBV6-6 to TRBJ2-1; 12 nucleotides align to TRBD2. Trimming took 2 bases from V and 8 from J; bases not matched to a gene: 4. From germline, CDR1 is MNHNY and CDR2 SVGAGI (reference sequence). This CDR3 is built from 15 residues. The DNA for the CDR3 is TGTGCCAGCAGTTACCCGACTAGCGGGAGTGATGAGCAGTTCTTC. Residues: CASSYPTSGSDEQFF.

The chain uses TRBV4-2 and TRBJ1-2; 8 nucleotides line up with TRBD1. Per germline, CDR1 LGHNA and CDR2 YNFKEQ. The CDR3 sequence is 16 residues long. V was clipped by 3 bases and J by 4 bases; unmatched bases: 10. CDR3 residues: CASSQPSDRDPYGYTF. DNA of the CDR3: TGTGCCAGCAGCCAGCCATCGGACAGGGACCCCTATGGCTACACCTTC.

This rearrangement joins TRBV4-3 to TRBJ2-1; 8 bases match TRBD1. CDR1 is LGHNA and CDR2 is YSLEER in the germline V gene. CDR3 length equals 16 residues. The trim removed 5 bases at V and 4 bases at J, leaving 10 bases unmatched. CDR3 sequence: CASSSSDRGTYNEQFF. CDR3 nucleotides: TGCGCCAGCAGCTCATCCGACAGGGGAACATACAATGAGCAGTTCTTC.

The chain uses TRBV5-8 and TRBJ2-4, with TRBD1 matching 7 bases. The CDR3 spans 14 residues. Germline CDR1 reads SGHTS; CDR2 reads YDEGEE. Trimming removed 1 base from V and 8 bases from J; junction bases left unmatched: 6. This CDR3 is CASSLSRGNDIQYF. In DNA form, the CDR3 reads TGTGCCAGCAGCTTGTCCAGGGGGAACGACATTCAGTACTTC.

The chain's CDR3 is CASSLTLASQGSYNEQFF. CDR3 in DNA: TGTGCCAGCAGCCTTACCTTGGCTAGTCAGGGGTCCTACAATGAGCAGTTCTTC. The V call is TRBV7-3, the J call TRBJ2-1, with D maybe TRBD1 (6 bases). Trimming pared 5 bases from V and 1 base from J, leaving 21 bases between. Germline V gene lookup returns CDR1 SGHTA and CDR2 FQGTGA. The CDR3 runs 18 residues.

The rearrangement uses TRBV19 and TRBJ2-5; 7 bases agree with TRBD2. V lost 1 base to trimming and J lost 4 bases; unmatched junction nucleotides: 3. This CDR3 has 14 amino acids. Per germline, CDR1 LNHDA and CDR2 SQIVND (reference sequence). The CDR3 nucleotides are TGTGCCAGTAGTATAGGCAGGGAGGGAGAGACCCAGTACTTC. Translation: CASSIGREGETQYF.

This chain joins TRBV25-1 and TRBJ2-7, with D unresolved. Between the trimmed V and J ends, which lost 7 bases and 4 bases, there was a span of 8 bases. Germline CDR1 MGHDK, CDR2 SYGVNS. CDR3 length: 11 amino acids. The CDR3 DNA reads as TGTGCCAGCATTATCGGATACGAGCAGTACTTC. This gives the protein CASIIGYEQYF.

The chain has TRBV21-1 and TRBJ2-4. TRBV21-1 corresponds to a pseudogene. The CDR3 is made up of 12 amino acids. As DNA, the CDR3 is TGTGCCAGCAACAAATGGGGGAACATTCAGTACTTC. It translates to CASNKWGNIQYF.

This rearrangement joins TRBV18 to TRBJ1-1, with D perhaps TRBD1 (5 bases). This CDR3 is built from 14 residues. V was cut by 2 bases and J by 8 bases, with 15 bases left in between. Germline V lookup: CDR1 KGHSH, CDR2 LQKENI. The CDR3 spells CASSPGGGAAEAFF. The CDR3 bases are TGTGCCAGCTCACCAGGCGGGGGTGCCGCCGAAGCTTTCTTT.

This chain joins TRBV6-6 and TRBJ1-1; no firm D call. With 6 bases removed from V and 1 base from J, the gap between germline ends came to 12 bases. CDR3 length: 14 amino acids. Germline V gene sequence: CDR1 MNHNY, CDR2 SVGAGI (reference sequence). The CDR3 coding sequence is TGTGCCAGCAGAACTCCTGGATCGAACACTGAAGCTTTCTTT. Translating gives CASRTPGSNTEAFF.

CDR3 sequence: CASSMTSGSYEQYF. The CDR3 DNA sequence: TGTGCCAGCAGCATGACTAGCGGGAGCTACGAGCAGTACTTC. This chain connects TRBV7-9 to TRBJ2-7, with 12 bases aligning to TRBD2. J gave up 3 bases and V 5 bases, and 2 bases lay outside the gene matches. The germline V gene has CDR1 SEHNR and CDR2 FQNEAQ (reference sequence). CDR3 length: 14 amino acids.

The chain joins TRBV6-6 to TRBJ1-5; 9 positions match TRBD1. The V and J ends lost 7 bases and 9 bases, in that order; junction bases with no gene match: 13. This CDR3 has 15 amino acids. Looked up from germline, CDR1 is MNHNY and CDR2 is SVGAGI (reference sequence). The CDR3: CASNPGQGRGRPQHF. In DNA, the CDR3 is TGTGCCAGCAATCCGGGACAGGGACGAGGGCGGCCCCAGCATTTT.

This chain connects TRBV21-1 to TRBJ2-5; the D call TRBD2 from the table was never checked on the DNA. TRBV21-1 is noted as a pseudogene. This CDR3 has 17 residues. The CDR3 is CASSKERGGGNTETQYF. The CDR3 DNA reads as TGTGCCAGCAGCAAAGAGAGAGGCGGGGGGAATACGGAGACCCAGTACTTC.

The chain combines TRBV28 with TRBJ2-3, with D unresolved. The CDR3 has 12 amino acids. Trimming cost V 6 bases and J 7 bases, with 11 bases left between them. The V gene's germline CDR1 is MDHEN and CDR2 SYDVKM. The CDR3 nucleotides read TGTGCCAGCAGCACTACAACGAATACGCAGTATTTT. Its translation is CASSTTTNTQYF.

The V and J genes are TRBV7-9 and TRBJ2-1; D is ambiguous. V lost 5 bases to trimming and J lost 4 bases, with 12 bases between them. The CDR3 sequence is 14 residues long. The germline CDR1 and CDR2 sequences are SEHNR and FQNEAQ (reference sequence). CDR3 in DNA: TGTGCCAGCAGCATGGGGTCCTCGTACAATGAGCAGTTCTTC. Its protein product is CASSMGSSYNEQFF.

The CDR3 DNA follows: TGTGCCAGCACTGAGGGGGGGACTAGCGGGAGGGCCTGGGATCAAGAGACCCAGTACTTC. It encodes CASTEGGTSGRAWDQETQYF. The V call is TRBV21-1, the J call TRBJ2-5; TRBD2, the table's D call, lacks a check against the DNA. TRBV21-1 is noted as a pseudogene. The CDR3 covers 20 residues.

V gene TRBV6-5 combines with J gene TRBJ2-5; D is ambiguous. The V gene lost 6 bases and the J gene lost 5 bases, with 7 bases spanning the gap. The CDR3 sequence is 11 residues long. The germline V gene encodes CDR1 MNHEY and CDR2 SVGAGI. In DNA, the CDR3 is TGTGCCAGCAGCCCCCAGGAGACCCAGTACTTC. This translates into CASSPQETQYF.

The V and J genes are TRBV11-1 and TRBJ2-7; D gene unclear. The V gene lost 4 bases and the J gene lost 0 bases, with 4 bases spanning the gap. Germline V gene sequence: CDR1 SGHAT, CDR2 FQDESV (reference sequence). The CDR3 is 12 residues long. CDR3 sequence reads: CASSSDSYEQYF. The DNA for the CDR3 is TGTGCCAGCAGCTCGGACTCCTACGAGCAGTACTTC.

The chain combines TRBV6-5 with TRBJ1-2, with D possibly matching TRBD1 (5 bases). Germline lookup yields CDR1 MNHEY and CDR2 SVGAGI. There are 12 residues in the CDR3. The ends were cut back, 4 bases at V and 8 bases at J, with 11 bases in the middle. The chain's CDR3 is CASSSGLAGYTF. CDR3 DNA sequence: TGTGCCAGCAGTTCGGGACTTGCCGGCTACACCTTC.